The 18 T cell receptor beta chains in this list originate from one sample, sequenced in a study of T cells in Graves' hyperthyroidism and ophthalmopathy. TCR beta CDR3 sequences were amplified from RNA transcripts. TCR CDR3 regions were first amplified by RT-PCR with HTBI primers. Each CDR3 protein is one row after TCRdb ran MiXCR on the multiplex PCR reads. The sample includes over 300,000 distinct CDR3 sequences, 11% to 15% of them seen just once. Specimen: blood. The receptors shown here come from a woman aged 60-75 years with Graves' hyperthyroidism.

As to this clonotype: This may be a read error, as it is one base from a much larger clone. This chain links TRBV28 with TRBJ1-5; D uncertain. The germline V gene encodes CDR1 MDHEN and CDR2 SYDVKM. The CDR3 has 12 amino acids. Here the CDR3 reads CSGHRTNQPQHF. CDR3 DNA: TGTTCGGGTCACAGAACCAATCAGCCCCAGCATTTT.

The genes are TRBV20-1 and TRBJ2-3, with 7 positions matching TRBD1. This CDR3 is 14 amino acids long. Germline CDR1 is DFQATT and CDR2 is SNEGSKA (reference sequence). Trimming removed 5 bases from V and 1 base from J; junction bases left unmatched: 6. CDR3 in DNA: TGCAGTGCTCATAACGACAGGGGCACAGATACGCAGTATTTT. Translated, it gives CSAHNDRGTDTQYF.

This clonotype was counted many times. The V and J genes are TRBV6-1 and TRBJ1-5; D call uncertain. The CDR3 runs 15 residues. V lost 8 bases to trimming and J lost 2 bases, with 16 bases between them. Germline V CDR1 and CDR2: MNHNS, SASEGT. The chain's CDR3 is CASRSSGAGNQPQHF. The CDR3 DNA reads as TGTGCCAGCCGGAGTAGCGGAGCGGGCAATCAGCCCCAGCATTTT.

This clonotype was seen repeatedly, ten times or more. The CDR3 DNA reads TGTGCCACCAGGAGGTCGGGACAGGAAAACACCGGGGAGCTGTTTTTT. Encoded protein: CATRRSGQENTGELFF. This chain uses TRBV24-1 with TRBJ2-2; 8 nucleotides agree with TRBD1. Trimming took 7 bases from V and 2 from J; bases not matched to a gene: 8. CDR1 is KGHDR, CDR2 SFDVKD, per germline. CDR3 size: 16 residues.

Concerning this clonotype itself: This could be a read error, since a much larger clone is one nucleotide away. This chain joins TRBV11-2 and TRBJ2-5; 8 nucleotides match TRBD2. Germline values: CDR1 SGHAT, CDR2 FQNNGV. This CDR3 is 16 amino acids long. CDR3 in amino acids: CAGSRFAGGLQETQYF. The CDR3 coding sequence is TGTGCCGGCAGCCGGTTCGCGGGAGGTCTCCAAGAGACCCAGTACTTC.

This clonotype was observed at least ten times. The chain combines TRBV3-1 with TRBJ2-1, with 8 bases matching TRBD2. CDR1 and CDR2 from the germline V gene are LGHDT and YNNKEL (reference sequence). J lost 3 bases, V lost 1 base, and 2 bases had no gene match. The CDR3 is 15 residues long. The CDR3 coding sequence is TGTGCCAGCAGCCAAGTCCTAGCGGGCTACAATGAGCAGTTCTTC. Translating gives CASSQVLAGYNEQFF.

This CDR3 reads CASSSGHPPYEQYF. CDR3 DNA: TGTGCCAGCAGCTCGGGACACCCGCCCTACGAGCAGTACTTC. The chain links TRBV7-9 to TRBJ2-7; D possibly corresponds to TRBD1 (6 bases). The ends were cut back, 4 bases at V and 2 bases at J, with 12 bases in the middle. The CDR3 is 14 amino acids. Germline CDR1 is SEHNR and CDR2 is FQNEAQ (reference sequence).

This clonotype was seen many times. The J gene is TRBJ2-3, the V gene TRBV29-1; TRBD1 matches 7 bases. Germline CDR1 reads SQVTM; CDR2 reads ANQGSEA. Trimming took 6 bases from V and 3 from J; bases not matched to a gene: 9. This CDR3 comprises 14 residues. The CDR3 loop reads CSVAQTGRTDTQYF. The CDR3 nucleotides are TGCAGCGTCGCCCAGACAGGGAGAACAGATACGCAGTATTTT.

This clonotype was seen ten or more times. The chain carries TRBV5-4 and TRBJ2-3, with TRBD2 matching over 12 bases. V lost 4 bases, J lost 4 bases, and 4 bases stayed unmatched. CDR3 length equals 15 residues. The germline CDR1 and CDR2 sequences are SGHNT and YYREEE (reference sequence). This CDR3 reads CASSPTSGSADTQYF. The CDR3 DNA follows: TGTGCCAGCAGCCCGACTAGCGGGAGTGCAGATACGCAGTATTTT.

To note about this clonotype: A much larger clone differs from this one at a single base, so this may be a read error. The chain uses TRBV27 and TRBJ2-7; TRBD1 might be the D (6 bases). The germline CDR1 and CDR2 sequences are MNHEY and SMNVEV (reference sequence). This CDR3 region has 14 residues. Trimming took 5 bases from V and 1 from J, leaving 12 bases between them. Written as DNA, the CDR3 is TGTGCCAGCAGTCCCCGGGACACATCCTACGAGCAGTACTTC. Its protein is CASSPRDTSYEQYF.

This clonotype was seen repeatedly, ten times or more. The J gene is TRBJ1-2, the V gene TRBV7-8; D is perhaps TRBD1 (6 bases). In germline, CDR1 is SGHVS, CDR2 FQNEAQ. The CDR3 has 15 amino acids. Trimming shortened V by 5 bases and J by 4 bases, and 17 bases separated the two germline ends. Here the CDR3 reads CASSAGVWDTYGYTF. The CDR3 coding sequence is TGTGCCAGCAGCGCAGGCGTATGGGACACCTATGGCTACACCTTC.

The rearrangement links TRBV11-2 to TRBJ2-1, with 8 bases fitting TRBD2. The CDR3 is 16 residues long. Trimming removed 1 base from V and 5 bases from J; junction bases left unmatched: 7. Germline-derived CDR1 and CDR2 are SGHAT and FQNNGV. CDR3 nucleotide sequence: TGTGCCAGCAGCTTAGGGCGGGAGGCAGGGAACAATGAGCAGTTCTTC. Its protein is CASSLGREAGNNEQFF.

Worth noting for this clonotype: The conserved phenylalanine or tryptophan is not found at the CDR3 terminus, so this likely reflects a read error. The V and J genes are TRBV20-1 and TRBJ2-3, with 10 bases identical to TRBD1. The CDR3 is 14 amino acids. Germline V CDR1 and CDR2: DFQATT, SNEGSKA (reference sequence). The CDR3 sequence is CSARDRGRIDTQYL. CDR3 nucleotides: TGCAGTGCGAGAGACAGGGGGCGAATAGATACGCAGTATCTT.

In its sample, this clonotype was seen many times. This chain uses TRBV24-1 with TRBJ1-2, with D uncertain. Trimming removed 1 base at V and 1 base at J, with 6 bases between. This CDR3 spans 14 amino acids. CDR1 KGHDR and CDR2 SFDVKD come from the germline V gene. CDR3 in amino acids: CATSDFSVNYGYTF. The CDR3 region has the DNA TGTGCCACCAGTGATTTCTCAGTTAACTATGGCTACACCTTC.

This clonotype was observed at least ten times. The V call is TRBV3-1, the J call TRBJ2-1, with D perhaps matching TRBD2 (5 bases). In germline, CDR1 is LGHDT, CDR2 YNNKEL (reference sequence). CDR3 length: 16 amino acids. V was clipped by 4 bases and J by 10 bases, with 23 bases between them. This CDR3 reads CASSPFTPDLAGEQFF. The CDR3 DNA is TGTGCCAGCAGCCCCTTCACGCCGGATCTAGCAGGAGAGCAGTTCTTC.

There are many counts of this clonotype. The chain links TRBV4-1 to TRBJ2-1; D may be TRBD1 (6 bases). V was cut by 0 bases and J by 0 bases, with 12 bases left in between. The V gene's germline CDR1 is MGHRA and CDR2 YSYEKL. The CDR3 has 17 residues. CDR3 protein: CASSQDGGQSSYNEQFF. In DNA, the CDR3 is TGCGCCAGCAGCCAAGATGGCGGACAGAGCTCCTACAATGAGCAGTTCTTC.

In this sample, this clonotype turned up a few times. The chain combines TRBV7-3 with TRBJ2-2; the match to TRBD1 covers 10 bases. With V trimmed by 4 bases and J by 5 bases, 4 bases remained unmatched. The CDR3 covers 15 residues. CDR1 and CDR2 from the germline V gene are SGHTA and FQGTGA. In nucleotides, the CDR3 is TGTGCCAGCAGCTCCGGACAGGGGGAAACCGGGGAGCTGTTTTTT. It encodes CASSSGQGETGELFF.

This clonotype has at least ten counts. The genes are TRBV28 and TRBJ1-6, with D possibly TRBD1 on 5 matching bases. Trimming shortened V by 2 bases and J by 5 bases, and 10 bases separated the two germline ends. This CDR3 is built from 15 residues. The germline gives CDR1 MDHEN, CDR2 SYDVKM. The CDR3 spells CASSLAEGNNSPLHF. The CDR3 DNA reads as TGTGCCAGCAGTTTAGCGGAGGGGAATAATTCACCCCTCCACTTT.